The rows below give T cell receptor beta chains drawn from one sample of a study of blood T cell repertoires in COVID-19. The data were produced by immunoSEQ multiplex PCR, yet TCRdb's version contains in-frame clones alone and is incomplete. The table lists some 400,000 clones, roughly 86% of them singletons. Specimen: peripheral blood. All receptors derive from a woman younger than 45 with COVID-19, enrolled during active disease. Each CDR3 is given with its conserved first and last residue. D genes are given only for firm matches. Expanded clones are given a class, and other clones once, few, many or no size at all.

J,D,size,V,CDR3,DNA
TRBJ1-3,TRBD1,-,TRBV13,CASSLDRGNTIYF,TGTGCCAGCAGCTTGGACAGGGGAAACACCATATATTTT
TRBJ2-7,TRBD2,-,TRBV30,CAWREREGPNEQYF,TGTGCCTGGAGGGAGCGGGAGGGCCCCAACGAGCAGTACTTC
TRBJ2-1,-,-,TRBV28,CASRDFSSYNEQFF,TGTGCCAGTCGGGACTTCAGCTCCTACAATGAGCAGTTCTTC
TRBJ2-1,TRBD2,-,TRBV7-3,CASSLTGTSGTTQQFF,TGTGCCAGCAGCCTAACCGGGACTAGCGGGACCACGCAGCAGTTCTTC
TRBJ1-3,-,-,TRBV4-3,CASSPMARGTGNTIYF,TGCGCCAGCAGCCCCATGGCCCGGGGGACTGGAAACACCATATATTTT
TRBJ2-1,TRBD2,-,TRBV4-1,CASSQSLAGVNEQFF,TGCGCCAGCAGCCAATCACTAGCGGGAGTCAATGAGCAGTTCTTC
TRBJ2-3,TRBD1,few,TRBV29-1,CSSRTGGADTQYF,TGCAGCTCAAGGACAGGGGGCGCAGATACGCAGTATTTT
TRBJ1-4,-,-,TRBV28,CASRSSNEKLFF,TGTGCCAGCAGGTCGAGTAATGAAAAACTGTTTTTT
TRBJ2-7,-,-,TRBV5-1,CASSTSKSEQYF,TGCGCCAGCAGCACGTCTAAGTCAGAGCAGTACTTC
TRBJ1-4,-,-,TRBV9,CASSAQATTNEKLFF,TGTGCCAGCAGCGCCCAGGCGACAACTAATGAAAAACTGTTTTTT
TRBJ2-3,TRBD2,-,TRBV7-6,CASSGRTSGRGGADTQYF,TGTGCCAGCAGCGGCCGGACTAGCGGGAGAGGGGGAGCAGATACGCAGTATTTT
TRBJ2-7,TRBD1,-,TRBV4-2,CASSRDRGNYEQYF,TGTGCCAGCAGCCGGGACAGGGGAAACTACGAGCAGTACTTC
TRBJ2-7,TRBD1,-,TRBV29-1,CSVGTGVGEQYF,TGCAGCGTCGGGACAGGGGTGGGCGAGCAGTACTTC
TRBJ2-1,TRBD2,-,TRBV11-2,CASSLLGLAELNEQFF,TGTGCCAGCAGCTTACTAGGACTAGCGGAGCTCAATGAGCAGTTCTTC
TRBJ2-1,-,-,TRBV11-3,CASSFRGTSSYNEQFF,TGTGCCAGCAGTTTCCGAGGTACCAGCTCCTACAATGAGCAGTTCTTC
TRBJ2-1,-,few,TRBV4-1,CASSQGQGSYNEQFF,TGCGCCAGCAGCCAAGGGCAGGGTTCCTACAATGAGCAGTTCTTC
TRBJ1-1,-,-,TRBV27,CASRGDRLNTEAFF,TGTGCCAGCAGGGGAGACAGGCTAAACACTGAAGCTTTCTTT
TRBJ2-7,-,-,TRBV7-9,CASSRDTWTYEQYF,TGTGCCAGCAGCCGGGACACCTGGACCTACGAGCAGTACTTC
TRBJ1-4,TRBD1,-,TRBV7-9,CASSPTGFEKLFF,TGTGCCAGCAGCCCGACAGGGTTCGAAAAACTGTTTTTT
TRBJ2-1,TRBD2,-,TRBV14,CASSRTSGDNEQFF,TGTGCCAGCAGCCGGACTAGCGGAGACAATGAGCAGTTCTTC
TRBJ2-5,TRBD2,-,TRBV19,CASNKGGRLETQYF,TGTGCCAGTAATAAGGGCGGGAGGCTGGAGACCCAGTACTTC
TRBJ2-3,TRBD2,-,TRBV28,CASSFSGRLTDTQYF,TGTGCCAGCAGTTTTAGCGGGAGATTGACAGATACGCAGTATTTT
TRBJ1-4,-,-,TRBV30,CAWSVGQLNEKLFF,TGTGCCTGGAGTGTAGGACAGTTGAATGAAAAACTGTTTTTT
TRBJ1-6,-,-,TRBV20-1,CSAIGVSPLHF,TGCAGTGCTATCGGGGTTTCACCCCTCCACTTT
TRBJ2-7,-,few,TRBV11-2,CASQTGFYEQYF,TGTGCCAGCCAGACGGGGTTCTACGAGCAGTACTTC
TRBJ1-5,-,-,TRBV19,CASLRAGNSNQPQHF,TGTGCCAGTCTCAGGGCAGGGAATAGCAATCAGCCCCAGCATTTT
TRBJ2-1,-,-,TRBV19,CASSIGRGGLSNEQFF,TGTGCCAGTAGTATAGGGAGGGGGGGCCTCTCCAATGAGCAGTTCTTC
TRBJ2-2,-,-,TRBV19,CASTDRGNTGELFF,TGTGCCAGTACCGACCGGGGGAACACCGGGGAGCTGTTTTTT
TRBJ1-1,-,-,TRBV6-1,CASSEGWGGTEAFF,TGTGCCAGCAGTGAAGGGTGGGGAGGCACTGAAGCTTTCTTT
TRBJ1-6,-,-,TRBV7-9,CASNSEGGSPLHF,TGTGCCAGCAACTCAGAGGGAGGTTCACCCCTCCACTTT
TRBJ2-7,-,-,TRBV2,CASSVQYEQYF,TGTGCCAGCAGTGTTCAGTACGAGCAGTACTTC
TRBJ2-7,-,once,TRBV18,CASSPGRYEQYF,TGTGCCAGCTCGCCAGGGAGGTACGAGCAGTACTTC
TRBJ2-1,TRBD2,-,TRBV30,CAWKRTSANEQFF,TGTGCCTGGAAAAGGACTAGCGCCAATGAGCAGTTCTTC
TRBJ2-7,-,-,TRBV13,CASSLSYEQYF,TGTGCCAGCAGCCTTTCCTACGAGCAGTACTTC
TRBJ1-3,-,-,TRBV19,CASSMGLDSGNTIYF,TGTGCCAGTAGTATGGGGCTTGACTCTGGAAACACCATATATTTT
TRBJ2-7,TRBD1,-,TRBV2,CASARQGTLYEQYF,TGTGCCAGCGCCCGACAGGGGACCCTCTACGAGCAGTACTTC
TRBJ1-6,-,-,TRBV27,CASSFREGISLHF,TGTGCCAGCAGTTTCCGGGAGGGGATCTCCCTCCACTTT
TRBJ1-2,-,once,TRBV10-3,CAISAQDSTNYGYTF,TGTGCCATCAGTGCACAAGACAGCACTAACTATGGCTACACCTTC
TRBJ2-7,TRBD2,few,TRBV10-3,CAISESGLVGEQYF,TGTGCCATCAGTGAGTCCGGACTAGTGGGCGAGCAGTACTTC
TRBJ1-5,-,few,TRBV6-5,CASSLTGRSNQPQHF,TGTGCCAGCAGTCTTACAGGGCGTAGCAATCAGCCCCAGCATTTT
TRBJ1-5,-,few,TRBV18,CASSPGGSNQPQHF,TGTGCCAGCTCACCAGGGGGGTCCAATCAGCCCCAGCATTTT
TRBJ2-3,TRBD2,-,TRBV6-4,CASSDSREPDTQYF,TGTGCCAGCAGTGACTCGCGGGAGCCAGATACGCAGTATTTT
TRBJ2-1,TRBD2,-,TRBV3-1/TRBV3-2,CASSQELAGGNNEQFF,TGTGCCAGCAGCCAAGAATTAGCGGGCGGAAACAATGAGCAGTTCTTC
TRBJ2-2,-,-,TRBV9,CASSVDMELVTGELFF,TGTGCCAGCAGCGTAGATATGGAGTTGGTCACCGGGGAGCTGTTTTTT
TRBJ1-2,-,once,TRBV5-1,CASSSHTYGYTF,TGCGCCAGCAGCTCTCACACGTATGGCTACACCTTC
TRBJ2-2,TRBD2,-,TRBV2,CASTWTSGMVGTGELFF,TGTGCCAGCACGTGGACTAGCGGGATGGTCGGCACCGGGGAGCTGTTTTTT
TRBJ1-2,TRBD1,-,TRBV28,CASRGQAYGYTF,TGTGCCAGCAGGGGACAGGCCTATGGCTACACCTTC
TRBJ2-3,TRBD2,-,TRBV2,CASTRTSGPDTQYF,TGTGCCAGCACCAGGACTAGCGGTCCGGATACGCAGTATTTT
TRBJ2-7,-,-,TRBV6-5,CASSYSQSLYEQYF,TGTGCCAGCAGTTACTCACAGTCACTCTACGAGCAGTACTTC
TRBJ1-2,-,-,TRBV7-8,CASSSRGGEYGYTF,TGTGCCAGCAGCTCGAGGGGGGGAGAATATGGCTACACCTTC
TRBJ1-4,-,-,TRBV12-3/TRBV12-4,CASSLESGEKLFF,TGTGCCAGCAGCCTGGAATCGGGGGAAAAACTGTTTTTT
TRBJ2-5,-,-,TRBV7-9,CASSFSETQYF,TGTGCCAGCAGCTTCTCAGAGACCCAGTACTTC